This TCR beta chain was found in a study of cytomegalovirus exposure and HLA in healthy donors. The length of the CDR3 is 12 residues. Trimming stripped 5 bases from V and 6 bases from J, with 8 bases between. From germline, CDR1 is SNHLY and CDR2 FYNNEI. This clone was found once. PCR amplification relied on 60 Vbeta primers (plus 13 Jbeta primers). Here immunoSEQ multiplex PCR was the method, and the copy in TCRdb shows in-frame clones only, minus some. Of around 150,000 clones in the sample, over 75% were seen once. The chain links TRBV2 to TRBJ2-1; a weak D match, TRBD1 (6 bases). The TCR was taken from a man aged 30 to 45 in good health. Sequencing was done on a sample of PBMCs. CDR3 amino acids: CASSRRGNEQFF. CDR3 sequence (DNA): TGTGCCAGCAGTCGCAGGGGCAATGAGCAGTTCTTC.